In its sample, the clone carrying this T cell receptor (beta chain) was seen a few times. This CDR3 has 16 residues. After removal of 4 bases from V and 11 bases from J, the junction contained 16 bases not matched to a gene. Germline V gene sequence: CDR1 GTSNPN, CDR2 SVGIG (reference sequence). The table came from immunoSEQ multiplex PCR; TCRdb's copy has only in-frame clones and leaves some out. This sample carries about 680,000 clones, around two thirds of them seen once, and the ten largest clones take less than 2%. The data stem from a study of shared clonotypes between healthy human individuals. There were only Caucasian adults among the donors, and all lived in Nashville, Tennessee. Memory CD4+ cells were the fraction left after CD45RA+ naive selection.

The chain links TRBV30 to TRBJ1-6; 8 positions match TRBD1. The sequence was collected from a woman aged 25 to 39 in good health. The sequenced sample consisted of memory CD4+ T cells sorted from blood. Subset in this sample: CD45RA-negative fraction. The CDR3 here is CAWTNPGYRGSAPLHF. The CDR3 DNA reads TGTGCCTGGACTAACCCCGGGTACAGGGGGAGTGCACCCCTCCACTTT.